A single sample gave rise to the 30 T cell receptor beta chains below, sequenced in a study of control samples from healthy donors and cancer patients (dated by TCRdb to 2019 to 2021). Libraries were prepared through the immunoSEQ multiplex PCR assay. TCRdb holds this immuneACCESS table with in-frame rearrangements only. Some clones are missing; in checked studies, unresolved V genes explain under half, and the rest has no known cause. Recorded for this sample are 60,000 to 65,000 clones; 75% to 85% of them occurred a single time. 4.5% to 6.5% of the sample is held by the ten biggest clonotypes. The source material was blood. The receptor set was obtained from a man aged 40-49 years in good health.

The V and J genes are TRBV5-1 and TRBJ2-7, with a possible D match to TRBD1 (5 bases). Trimming cost V 2 bases and J 0 bases, with 6 bases left between them. The germline CDR1 and CDR2 sequences are SGHRS and YFSETQ. This CDR3 comprises 13 residues. The CDR3 spells CASSLQVSYEQYF. The CDR3 nucleotides read TGCGCCAGCAGCTTACAGGTCTCCTACGAGCAGTACTTC.

The chain uses TRBV5-8 and TRBJ2-5, with 9 bases fitting TRBD2. With 1 base clipped from V and 1 base from J, the junction kept 5 bases outside the gene matches. The germline V gene encodes CDR1 SGHTS and CDR2 YDEGEE. This CDR3 comprises 16 residues. As DNA, the CDR3 is TGTGCCAGCAGCTTGAGGCTAGCGGGGACCCAAGAGACCCAGTACTTC. Its translation: CASSLRLAGTQETQYF.

This chain links TRBV6-4 with TRBJ2-3; 13 positions match TRBD2. The germline gives CDR1 MRHNA, CDR2 SNTAGT. The trim removed 6 bases at V and 5 bases at J, leaving 11 bases unmatched. CDR3 size: 17 residues. The CDR3 protein is CASSAGLAGEGGDTQYF. As DNA, the CDR3 is TGTGCCAGCAGCGCTGGACTAGCGGGGGAAGGAGGAGATACGCAGTATTTT.

This clone has more than one count but fewer than ten. This sequence joins TRBV30 and TRBJ1-2, with 7 bases aligning to TRBD1. Per germline, CDR1 GTSNPN and CDR2 SVGIG (reference sequence). The V and J ends lost 3 bases and 8 bases, in that order; junction bases with no gene match: 6. The length of the CDR3 is 12 residues. The CDR3 region is CAWRTGRQGYTF. CDR3 nucleotides: TGTGCCTGGAGGACAGGGAGACAGGGCTACACCTTC. Based on the CDR3 plus reference TRBV30 and TRBJ1-2, the full variable domain is SQTIHQWPATLVQPVGSPLSLECTVEGTSNPNLYWYRQAAGRGLQLLFYSVGIGQISSEVPQNLSASRPQDRQFILSSKKLLLSDSGFYLCAWRTGRQGYTFGSGTRLTVV.

To note about this clone: Other DNA sequences in this sample translate to the same CDR3. V and J are TRBV4-1 and TRBJ1-2; the match to TRBD1 covers 8 bases. The germline V gene encodes CDR1 MGHRA and CDR2 YSYEKL. V lost 3 bases and J lost 7; bases outside the gene matches: 10. The CDR3 covers 15 residues. CDR3 sequence reads: CASSQARTGRAGYTF. In DNA, the CDR3 is TGCGCCAGCAGCCAGGCTCGGACAGGGCGAGCTGGCTACACCTTC.

The chain employs TRBV19 and TRBJ2-1; D is possibly TRBD1 (5 bases). Trimming stripped 5 bases from V and 6 bases from J, with 5 bases between. Germline V CDR1 and CDR2: LNHDA, SQIVND (reference sequence). The CDR3 is made up of 11 amino acids. CDR3 loop: CASSGANEQFF. CDR3 sequence (DNA): TGTGCCAGTAGTGGGGCCAATGAGCAGTTCTTC. Based on the CDR3 plus reference TRBV19 and TRBJ2-1, the full variable domain is DGGITQSPKYLFRKEGQNVTLSCEQNLNHDAMYWYRQDPGQGLRLIYYSQIVNDFQKGDIAEGYSVSREKKESFPLTVTSAQKNPTAFYLCASSGANEQFFGPGTRLTVL.

This clone has only one observation. The chain recombines TRBV10-3 with TRBJ1-2; D unresolved. CDR3 length: 13 residues. Germline V gives CDR1 ENHRY, CDR2 SYGVKD. Trimming shortened V by 10 bases and J by 8 bases, and 20 bases separated the two germline ends. CDR3 residues: CATRPRALEGYTF. DNA of the CDR3: TGTGCCACTAGACCTCGGGCCCTTGAGGGCTACACCTTC.

The chain uses TRBV5-8 and TRBJ2-3, with TRBD1 matching 9 bases. Trimming took 2 bases from V and 2 from J; bases not matched to a gene: 9. CDR1 and CDR2 from the germline V gene are SGHTS and YDEGEE. The CDR3 has 17 amino acids. The CDR3 DNA reads TGTGCCAGCAGCTTCGTTTGGGGACAGGGATTCACAGATACGCAGTATTTT. It specifies CASSFVWGQGFTDTQYF.

This chain links TRBV7-3 with TRBJ2-1, with D perhaps matching TRBD2 (8 bases). Germline CDR1 is SGHTA and CDR2 is FQGTGA. This CDR3 contains 21 residues. V was trimmed by 4 bases and J by 0 bases, leaving 28 bases between them. The CDR3 nucleotides are TGTGCCAGCAGCTCCCCTAGGGGGCCCCTGGGCGGGGGGAACTCCTACAATGAGCAGTTCTTC. Encoded protein: CASSSPRGPLGGGNSYNEQFF.

V is TRBV28 and J is TRBJ2-3; D call uncertain. The CDR3 covers 15 residues. CDR1 and CDR2 (germline): MDHEN, SYDVKM. The V end lost 2 bases, the J end lost 0 bases, and 9 bases lay between the germline ends. In nucleotides, the CDR3 is TGTGCCAGCAGTTTAAAAGGGTCCAGCACAGATACGCAGTATTTT. It encodes CASSLKGSSTDTQYF.

The chain joins TRBV3-1 (or the pseudogene TRBV3-2) to TRBJ2-3; no clear D. Per germline, CDR1 LGHDT and CDR2 YNNKEL (reference sequence). The V and J ends lost 1 base and 6 bases respectively, with 8 bases between them. The CDR3 consists of 13 residues. The CDR3 protein is CASSQATRDTQYF. DNA of the CDR3: TGTGCCAGCAGCCAAGCAACGCGGGATACGCAGTATTTT.

This clone was counted only a few times. V gene TRBV7-2 combines with J gene TRBJ2-3; 9 nucleotides align to TRBD2. Germline V lookup: CDR1 SGHTA, CDR2 FQGNSA. The ends lost 5 bases at V and 5 bases at J; junction bases unmatched: 8. This CDR3 spans 15 amino acids. The CDR3 nucleotides read TGTGCCAGCAGCCCCACTGCGGGGGGGCGAGATACGCAGTATTTT. Protein: CASSPTAGGRDTQYF. Together with reference TRBV7-2 and TRBJ2-3, the CDR3 gives the full variable domain: GAGVSQSPSNKVTEKGKDVELRCDPISGHTALYWYRQSLGQGLEFLIYFQGNSAPDKSGLPSDRFSAERTGGSVSTLTIQRTQQEDSAVYLCASSPTAGGRDTQYFGPGTRLTVL.

This chain links TRBV6-2 or TRBV6-3 with TRBJ1-5, with D unresolved. In germline, CDR1 is MNHEY, CDR2 SVGEGT. The V end lost 4 bases, the J end lost 2 bases, and 3 bases lay between the germline ends. CDR3 size: 12 residues. CDR3 sequence (DNA): TGTGCCAGCAGTTCCGGCAATCAGCCCCAGCATTTT. This sequence encodes CASSSGNQPQHF.

This clone was picked up one time. The chain links TRBV5-5 to TRBJ2-7; D ambiguous. This CDR3 has 15 amino acids. V gave up 4 bases and J gave up 7 bases, with 21 bases separating them. The V gene's germline CDR1 is SGHKS and CDR2 YYEKEE (reference sequence). CDR3 sequence: CASSTRPSDPEEQYF. The CDR3 DNA follows: TGTGCCAGCAGCACGCGGCCCAGTGACCCGGAGGAGCAGTACTTC.

This chain links TRBV6-4 with TRBJ1-1, with 11 bases lining up with TRBD1. Germline assignment: CDR1 MRHNA and CDR2 SNTAGT. With 5 bases clipped from V and 8 bases from J, the junction kept 10 bases outside the gene matches. The CDR3 consists of 15 residues. The CDR3 nucleotides are TGTGCCAGCAGTAAATCCGGGACAGGGGGGGAGGAAGCTTTCTTT. The encoded protein is CASSKSGTGGEEAFF.

The chain joins TRBV30 to TRBJ2-1; D may be TRBD2 (5 bases). CDR1 and CDR2 (germline): GTSNPN, SVGIG (reference sequence). V was cut by 3 bases and J by 10 bases, with 28 bases left in between. The CDR3 is 17 amino acids. The DNA for the CDR3 is TGTGCCTGGAGCTATACTAGATCCTCAAATGTCTTGGGGGAGCAGTTCTTC. Its translation: CAWSYTRSSNVLGEQFF.

The rearrangement uses TRBV19 and TRBJ2-1; unclear D gene. V gave up 5 bases and J gave up 7 bases, with 12 bases separating them. Germline V CDR1 and CDR2: LNHDA, SQIVND (reference sequence). The CDR3 is 13 residues long. The CDR3 protein is CASSLPFGNEQFF. CDR3 bases: TGTGCCAGTAGTCTTCCCTTTGGTAATGAGCAGTTCTTC.

V gene TRBV11-3 combines with J gene TRBJ2-1; D may be TRBD2 (6 bases). The CDR3 contains 14 residues. Trimming pared 1 base from V and 6 bases from J, leaving 10 bases between. Germline CDR1 reads SGHNT; CDR2 reads YENEEA. CDR3 loop: CASSLVGRSNEQFF. In DNA form, the CDR3 reads TGTGCCAGCAGCTTAGTCGGGAGATCCAATGAGCAGTTCTTC.

The rearrangement uses TRBV30 and TRBJ2-1, with 9 positions matching TRBD2. Germline V gene lookup returns CDR1 GTSNPN and CDR2 SVGIG (reference sequence). J lost 8 bases, V lost 4 bases, and 9 bases had no gene match. This CDR3 has 14 amino acids. As DNA, the CDR3 is TGTGCCTGGAAGGTAGCGGGAGTCGTGGATGAGCAGTTCTTC. It is translated as CAWKVAGVVDEQFF. Drawing the rest from reference TRBV30 and TRBJ2-1, the complete variable domain is SQTIHQWPATLVQPVGSPLSLECTVEGTSNPNLYWYRQAAGRGLQLLFYSVGIGQISSEVPQNLSASRPQDRQFILSSKKLLLSDSGFYLCAWKVAGVVDEQFFGPGTRLTVL.

The chain employs TRBV11-3 and TRBJ2-5, with 10 bases lining up with TRBD2. The CDR3 contains 13 residues. Losses at the gene ends were 5 bases for V and 5 bases for J; bases not matched to a gene: 2. Germline assignment: CDR1 SGHNT and CDR2 YENEEA. DNA for the CDR3: TGTGCCAGCAGCGGAGCGGGGGGGGAGACCCAGTACTTC. It encodes CASSGAGGETQYF.

The chain links TRBV5-5 to TRBJ1-2, with 7 positions matching TRBD1. V gave up 5 bases and J gave up 6 bases; unmatched junction bases: 7. CDR3 length: 13 amino acids. Germline V gene lookup returns CDR1 SGHKS and CDR2 YYEKEE (reference sequence). The chain's CDR3 is CASRTGTEHGYTF. As DNA, the CDR3 is TGTGCCAGCAGGACCGGGACAGAGCATGGCTACACCTTC.

The chain has TRBV2 and TRBJ1-2; unclear D gene. The ends were cut back, 6 bases at V and 8 bases at J, with 4 bases in the middle. CDR1 SNHLY and CDR2 FYNNEI come from the germline V gene. This CDR3 spans 9 amino acids. The CDR3 is CASRVGYTF. CDR3 DNA: TGTGCCAGCAGGGTCGGCTACACCTTC.

The J gene is TRBJ2-1, the V gene TRBV2; 10 positions agree with TRBD1. V lost 4 bases, J lost 6 bases, and 24 bases stayed unmatched. Germline CDR1 and CDR2: SNHLY and FYNNEI. This CDR3 is 21 amino acids long. CDR3 protein: CASSGRSGDRGIRQGGNEQFF. The CDR3 nucleotides are TGTGCCAGCAGTGGAAGGAGTGGGGACAGGGGTATCAGACAAGGAGGCAATGAGCAGTTCTTC.

The V call is TRBV19, the J call TRBJ2-1; either TRBD1 or TRBD2 may supply D (5 bases each). The CDR3 runs to 15 residues. Trimming pared 3 bases from V and 5 bases from J, leaving 14 bases between. The germline CDR1 and CDR2 sequences are LNHDA and SQIVND (reference sequence). As DNA, the CDR3 is TGTGCCAGTAGTATCGGGGCAAGGATGGACAATGAGCAGTTCTTC. Protein: CASSIGARMDNEQFF.

The chain combines TRBV30 with TRBJ1-2; D gene ambiguous. Trimming left V 1 base short and J 4 bases short, with 19 bases between. Germline assignment: CDR1 GTSNPN and CDR2 SVGIG (reference sequence). The CDR3 consists of 16 residues. The DNA of the CDR3 is TGTGCCTGGAGTGCCGGGATGGACGGAGCACTCTATGGCTACACCTTC. This translates into CAWSAGMDGALYGYTF. Based on the CDR3 plus reference TRBV30 and TRBJ1-2, the full variable domain is SQTIHQWPATLVQPVGSPLSLECTVEGTSNPNLYWYRQAAGRGLQLLFYSVGIGQISSEVPQNLSASRPQDRQFILSSKKLLLSDSGFYLCAWSAGMDGALYGYTFGSGTRLTVV.

V is TRBV12-3 or TRBV12-4 and J is TRBJ2-7; the D is unclear. The V gene lost 6 bases and the J gene lost 3 bases, with 9 bases spanning the gap. CDR3 length: 12 amino acids. The chain's CDR3 is CASRTGNYEQYF. CDR3 nucleotide sequence: TGTGCCAGCAGAACTGGGAACTACGAGCAGTACTTC.

The chain carries TRBV2 and TRBJ1-6, with 8 bases that match TRBD1. CDR3 size: 15 residues. Germline V gene data show CDR1 as SNHLY and CDR2 as FYNNEI. Losses at the gene ends were 5 bases for V and 4 bases for J; bases not matched to a gene: 4. CDR3 nucleotide sequence: TGTGCCAGCAGTCTGACAGGGGCTTATAATTCACCCCTCCACTTT. It translates to CASSLTGAYNSPLHF.

The chain couples TRBV15 to TRBJ2-1, with 9 bases that match TRBD2. The CDR3 covers 18 residues. In germline, CDR1 is LNHNV, CDR2 YYDKDF (reference sequence). V lost 5 bases to trimming and J lost 0 bases; unmatched junction nucleotides: 11. The CDR3: CATSRGRERGASYNEQFF. CDR3 in DNA: TGTGCCACCAGCCGAGGACGGGAGCGGGGGGCCTCCTACAATGAGCAGTTCTTC.

As regards this clone: Distinct nucleotide sequences in the sample also encode this CDR3. The chain is built from TRBV4-1 and TRBJ1-1; possible D gene TRBD1, 6 bases. Looked up from germline, CDR1 is MGHRA and CDR2 is YSYEKL. This CDR3 is 14 amino acids long. The germline V and J ends were trimmed by 4 bases and 1 base, with 10 bases remaining between them. The CDR3 DNA follows: TGCGCCAGCAGCCTTCCCAGGGGGAACACTGAAGCTTTCTTT. This encodes CASSLPRGNTEAFF.

This chain joins TRBV6-2 or TRBV6-3 and TRBJ1-3, with no clear D. Germline CDR1 is MNHEY and CDR2 is SVGEGT. The CDR3 covers 15 residues. V shed 0 bases and J shed 0 bases, with 6 bases lying between them. CDR3 sequence reads: CASSYSTNSGNTIYF. The CDR3 DNA reads TGTGCCAGCAGTTACTCGACGAACTCTGGAAACACCATATATTTT.